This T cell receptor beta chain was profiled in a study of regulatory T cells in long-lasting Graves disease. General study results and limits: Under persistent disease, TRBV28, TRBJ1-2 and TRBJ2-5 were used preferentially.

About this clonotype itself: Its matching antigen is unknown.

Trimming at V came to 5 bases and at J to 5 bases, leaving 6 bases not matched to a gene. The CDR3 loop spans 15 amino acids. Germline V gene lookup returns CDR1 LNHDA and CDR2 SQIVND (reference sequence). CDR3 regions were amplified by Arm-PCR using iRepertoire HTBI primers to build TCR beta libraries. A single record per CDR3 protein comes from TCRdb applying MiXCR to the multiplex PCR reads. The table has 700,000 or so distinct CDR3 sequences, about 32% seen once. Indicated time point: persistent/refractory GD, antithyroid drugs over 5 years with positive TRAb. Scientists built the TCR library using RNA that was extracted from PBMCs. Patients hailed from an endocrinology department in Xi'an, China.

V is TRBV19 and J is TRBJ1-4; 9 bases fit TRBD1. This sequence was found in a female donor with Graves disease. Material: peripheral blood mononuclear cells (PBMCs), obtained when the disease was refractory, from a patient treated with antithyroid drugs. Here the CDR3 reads CASSPTGTGNEKLFF. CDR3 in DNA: TGTGCCAGTAGTCCGACCGGGACAGGGAATGAAAAACTGTTTTTT.